These 10 T cell receptor delta chains originate from one sample sequenced in a study of γδ T cells in repeated Plasmodium falciparum infection. TCRdb applied CATT to the multiplex PCR reads for clone calling. The data show 80,000 to 95,000 delta-chain clones, with 1.4% seen just once and over 8% held by the top ten. Gammadelta T cells were flow-sorted from PBMC into Vgamma9/Vdelta2+ and Vdelta2-negative populations for bulk analysis. Specimen: gamma-delta T cells from blood. These receptors were taken from a pool of human donors (malaria-infected and uninfected, not separated).

On this clone itself: For this DNA, TCRdb reports the protein of a much larger clone, which diverges at residue 9, most likely from a read error; the protein presented here is translated directly from the DNA. The chain is built from TRDV1 and TRDJ1; D perhaps matches TRDD2 (5 bases). Assignment of the J gene here rests on matching the DNA to germline, because TCRdb gives none. The V gene's germline CDR1 is TSWWSYY and CDR2 QGS. This CDR3 has 20 amino acids. Trimming cost V 1 base and J 5 bases, with 29 bases left between them. CDR3 sequence reads: CALGEPPPLLFGHSPDKLIF. CDR3 in DNA: TGTGCTCTTGGGGAACCCCCCCCTCTCCTATTCGGTCATTCCCCTGATAAACTCATCTTT.

The sample holds a few counts of this clone. The protein held in TCRdb is that of a much larger clone and does not match this DNA's translation at residue 18, likely because of a read error; the protein shown is translated from the DNA. The chain couples TRDV2 to TRDJ1; TRDD3 matches at 9 bases. The J gene comes from matching the DNA to germline here; TCRdb lacks it. Germline loops: CDR1 GEAIGNYY, CDR2 EKD. The CDR3 is made up of 21 amino acids. As DNA, the CDR3 is TGTGCCTGTGCCTACTTCCTGAACTGGGGGAAACCGGAGGGGTACACCGATAGACTCATCTTT. Translating gives CACAYFLNWGKPEGYTDRLIF.

About this clone: TCRdb records a much larger clone's protein for this DNA, with a difference at residue 5 that likely arises from a read error; the protein given is the translation of the DNA. The gene calls are TRDV1 and TRDJ1; D unresolved. This CDR3 comprises 19 residues. Germline-derived CDR1 and CDR2 are TSWWSYY and QGS. V dropped 4 bases and J dropped 1 base, with 25 bases sitting between them. CDR3 in DNA: TGTGCTCTTGGGGGACTATTGGGAGGTAGGACCCTCGTCACCGATAAACTCATCTTT. This translates into CALGGLLGGRTLVTDKLIF.

On this clone: TCRdb attributes to this sequence the protein of a much larger clone, which differs from the DNA translation at residue 20; a read error is likely, and the protein displayed is translated from the DNA. A V gene of TRDV1 was called, but no J gene was assigned; whether TRDD3, the table's D call, matches the DNA was not checked. There are 21 residues in the CDR3. CDR1 is TSWWSYY and CDR2 is QGS in the germline V gene. CDR3 sequence: CALGELNNIYNLLGDREKLTF. In nucleotides, the CDR3 is TGTGCTCTTGGGGAACTTAATAATATTTATAATCTCCTGGGGGATCGGGAAAAACTCACCTTT.

The sample holds a few counts of this clone. The protein recorded in TCRdb matches a much larger clone and deviates from this DNA's translation at residue 18, suggesting a read error; the protein here is obtained by translating the DNA. No J gene call was made, and the V gene is TRDV2; no DNA check was done on the table's D call, TRDD3. CDR1 is GEAIGNYY and CDR2 is EKD in the germline V gene. This CDR3 is built from 20 residues. Here the CDR3 DNA reads TGTGCCTGTGACACATCTACTGGGGGATTATACTCCTGGGACACCCGACAGGTGTTTTTC. It yields the protein CACDTSTGGLYSWDTRQVFF.

This clone occurred a few times. The protein held in TCRdb is that of a much larger clone and does not match this DNA's translation at residue 10, likely because of a read error; the protein shown is translated from the DNA. The chain employs TRDV2 and TRDJ1, with TRDD3 matching 7 bases. No J gene is reported in TCRdb; it was inferred here by comparing the DNA with germline. With 1 base clipped from V and 2 bases from J, the junction kept 9 bases outside the gene matches. Germline loops: CDR1 GEAIGNYY, CDR2 EKD. CDR3 length equals 16 residues. CDR3 sequence reads: CACDTRTGDQTDKLIF. CDR3 DNA sequence: TGTGCCTGTGACACTCGTACTGGGGATCAAACCGATAAACTCATCTTT.

This clone turned up a few times. The TCRdb record carries a much larger clone's protein, which differs from this DNA's translation at residue 12; a read error is the likely cause, and the protein listed here is the DNA translation. V gene TRDV1 combines with J gene TRDJ1, with D tentatively TRDD3 (5 bases). The J gene was missing in TCRdb and was found by matching the end of the DNA to germline. This CDR3 has 17 residues. Trimming stripped 0 bases from V and 7 bases from J, with 21 bases between. CDR1 and CDR2 (germline): TSWWSYY, QGS. This chain's CDR3 is CALGELRPGGGPFKLIF. CDR3 bases: TGTGCTCTTGGGGAACTCAGGCCCGGCGGGGGCCCCTTTAAACTCATCTTT.

This clone came up a few times. It differs at one base from a far larger clone, so likely a read error. The same CDR3 arises from other DNA sequences in this sample as well. The genes are TRDV1 and TRDJ1, with D possibly TRDD3 on 5 matching bases. Because TCRdb records no J gene, it was assigned here through a match of the DNA to germline. In germline, CDR1 is TSWWSYY, CDR2 QGS. Between the trimmed V and J ends, which lost 9 bases and 5 bases, there was a span of 43 bases. The CDR3 sequence is 22 residues long. CDR3 amino acids: CALGKKGPFQLFTGKRGDKLIF. For the CDR3, the DNA is TGTGCTCTCGGGAAAAAAGGGCCTTTCCAATTATTCACTGGTAAGAGAGGGGATAAACTCATCTTT.

Comment on this clone: A far larger clone is a single base away, which makes a read error likely. This specimen includes other DNA sequences encoding the same CDR3. Here the CDR3 reads CALGELGDAYWGIGTDKLIF. CDR3 DNA sequence: TGTGCTCTCGGGGAACTTGGGGATGCGTACTGGGGGATTGGAACCGATAAACTCATCTTT. This chain joins TRDV1 and TRDJ1, with 10 bases fitting TRDD3. The J gene was missing in TCRdb and was found by matching the end of the DNA to germline. The germline V gene has CDR1 TSWWSYY and CDR2 QGS. The CDR3 runs to 20 residues.

This clone showed up just a few times. This likely stems from a read error, as it lies one base from a far larger clone. In the same sample, other DNA sequences code for this CDR3. No call exists for the J gene, whereas the V gene is TRDV1; TRDD3 is taken as the D call from the table, unchecked against the DNA. The CDR3 loop spans 17 amino acids. Germline assignment: CDR1 TSWWSYY and CDR2 QGS. The CDR3 sequence is CALGGRLGDSYSDKLIF. DNA for the CDR3: TGTGCTCTTGGGGGGCGACTGGGGGATAGTTACTCCGATAAACTCATCTTC.